The source of this T cell receptor (beta chain) is a study of CD8+ T cells in alopecia areata. Study-wide context: At a dose of 5 to 10 mg twice daily, oral tofacitinib was given to treated patients. Tofacitinib therapy took 6 to 18 months; 6 months off drug came after.

Sequencing used cDNA as its template, made by extracting RNA and reverse transcribing it. Data came from immunoSEQ multiplex PCR; TCRdb stores just in-frame clones and leaves some out. The sample lists about 160,000 clones; around 87% were seen once. The investigators collected lesional scalp punch biopsies and peripheral blood from alopecia areata patients. Sorting separated CD4+ and CD8+ T cells out of PBMCs. Germline V lookup: CDR1 LGHNA, CDR2 YNFKEQ. V trimming: 4 bases; J trimming: 0 bases; junction bases outside the gene matches: 9. CDR3 length: 17 amino acids. In this sample, this clone turned up once.

The TCR originated in a human donor with alopecia areata. The sample in question was CD8+ T cells sorted from blood, obtained at week 0. The gene calls are TRBV4-2 and TRBJ2-3; 8 nucleotides match TRBD2. CDR3 in DNA: TGTGCCAGCAGCCCGGCGGGAGGTTTTTGGAGCACAGATACGCAGTATTTT. This encodes CASSPAGGFWSTDTQYF.